This T cell receptor (beta chain) was identified in a study of vaccination effects on CD4 cells after COVID-19. Whole-study results and caveats: Clones arising from infection and from vaccination showed marked clonal contraction late after vaccination.

Sequencing was performed with immunoSEQ multiplex PCR; in TCRdb, only in-frame clones are kept and a portion is missing. The sample includes 80,000 to 95,000 clones, roughly 80% seen only once; the top ten take roughly 1.2%. Comment on this clone: Its antigen is not identified.

This CDR3 spans 16 amino acids. CDR1 and CDR2 (germline): MNHEY, SVGAGI. V lost 4 bases and J lost 0, with 13 bases in between. CD4+ T cells specific for antigen were expanded with viral peptide pools by the ViraFEST assay before sequencing. Culture proceeded for approximately 9 days, and CD4+ T cells were then isolated. Either the mRNA-1273 or the BNT162b2 vaccine was given to participants as two doses. According to the study, vaccine recipients showed no prior SARS-CoV-2 infection and negative nucleocapsid antibodies. Approximately 2.2 million PBMC per well received approximately 10 IU/ml IL-2 and roughly 9.2 ug/ml peptides in culture.

Specimen: CD4+ T cells from PBMCs cultured with HCoV-OC43 spike peptides, collected after COVID-19 vaccination. Indicated subset: HCoV-OC43 spike overlapping peptide pool stimulation. The sequence derives from a human donor who received a COVID-19 vaccine. V gene TRBV6-5 combines with J gene TRBJ1-3; D is ambiguous. CDR3 coding DNA: TGTGCCAGCAGTTTCGGTCCGGCACTCTCTGGAAACACCATATATTTT. Translated, it gives CASSFGPALSGNTIYF.